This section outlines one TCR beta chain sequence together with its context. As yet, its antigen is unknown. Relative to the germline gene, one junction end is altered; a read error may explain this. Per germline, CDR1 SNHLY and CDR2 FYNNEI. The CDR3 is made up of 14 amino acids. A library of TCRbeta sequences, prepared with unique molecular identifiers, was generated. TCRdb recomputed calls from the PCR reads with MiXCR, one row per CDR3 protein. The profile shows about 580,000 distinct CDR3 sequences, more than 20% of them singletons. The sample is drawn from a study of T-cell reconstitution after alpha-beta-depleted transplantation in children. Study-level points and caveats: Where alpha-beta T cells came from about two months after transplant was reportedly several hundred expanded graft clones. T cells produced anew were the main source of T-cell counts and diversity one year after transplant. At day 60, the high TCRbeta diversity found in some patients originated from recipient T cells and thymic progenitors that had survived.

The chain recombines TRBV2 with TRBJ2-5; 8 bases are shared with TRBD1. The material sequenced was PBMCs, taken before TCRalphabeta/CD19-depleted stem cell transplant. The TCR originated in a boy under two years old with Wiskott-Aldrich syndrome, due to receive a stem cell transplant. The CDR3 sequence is CASSARTGTETHYF. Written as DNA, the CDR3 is TGTGCCAGCAGCGCCCGGACAGGGACAGAGACCCATTACTTC.